The sample holds a few counts of the clone carrying this TCR beta chain. The data are from a study of blood T cell repertoires in COVID-19. Across the whole study: Some COVID-19 samples were acute and others convalescent; all came from the United States, Italy and Spain. T cells, B-cell-depleted T cells, or PBMCs provided the cDNA or gDNA that served as material.

The ends were cut back, 8 bases at V and 4 bases at J, with 15 bases in the middle. The CDR3 covers 13 residues. Germline V CDR1 and CDR2: WSHSY, SAAADI. In the original workflow: From reference gene primer amplification, estimates of nucleated cell counts were derived. Data came from immunoSEQ multiplex PCR; TCRdb stores just in-frame clones and leaves some out. That table is the source of V, J and clone size, and D and trimming were worked out from the DNA. The sample shows tens of thousands of clones, roughly 90% of them seen only once. This sequence joins TRBV10-2 and TRBJ2-7, with D possibly TRBD1 on 7 matching bases. Source material: peripheral blood. The receptor was isolated from a male donor with acute or convalescent COVID-19. This CDR3 is CASFGGRGYEQYF. As DNA, the CDR3 is TGCGCCAGCTTCGGGGGCAGGGGGTACGAGCAGTACTTC.